This record concerns one T cell receptor beta chain sequence. This record comes from a study of blood T cell repertoires in COVID-19. The CDR3 consists of 13 residues. Trimming pared 6 bases from V and 2 bases from J, leaving 11 bases between. Sequenced by immunoSEQ multiplex PCR; TCRdb stores in-frame clones only, minus some. The table has more than 25,000 clones, 80% to 90% seen once. The specimen was peripheral blood. The chain carries TRBV12-3 or TRBV12-4 and TRBJ2-7, with D maybe TRBD1 (5 bases). This TCR was sampled from a woman in her thirties or forties with active or convalescent COVID-19. The DNA for the CDR3 is TGTGCCAGCAGATCCGACAGTACCTACGAGCAGTACTTC. It specifies CASRSDSTYEQYF.